The entry below gives a single T cell receptor (beta chain) sequence along with its context. This sample is drawn from a study of blood T cell repertoires in COVID-19. In the study overall: Acute and convalescent COVID-19 specimens originated in the United States, Italy and Spain. The cDNA or gDNA used as material had been derived from T cells, B-cell-depleted T cells, or PBMCs.

The assay was immunoSEQ multiplex PCR, and TCRdb's table has in-frame clones only and misses some. Among approximately 85,000 clones listed, around 87% were seen once. The source material was peripheral blood. The origin of this receptor is a woman in her forties or fifties with active or convalescent COVID-19.

CDR3 sequence: CASRSFPGANVLTF. The CDR3 bases are TGTGCCAGTAGATCCTTTCCTGGGGCCAACGTCCTGACTTTC. The chain is built from TRBV19 and TRBJ2-6; unclear D gene. This CDR3 region has 14 residues. The V gene lost 6 bases and the J gene lost 2 bases, with 8 bases spanning the gap. The germline V gene encodes CDR1 LNHDA and CDR2 SQIVND (reference sequence).